The clone carrying this TCR beta chain was detected only a few times. Its antigen is undetermined. CDR3 length: 14 amino acids. Trimming took off 6 bases at V and 7 bases at J, with 13 bases between the two ends. CDR1 is LNHNV, CDR2 YYDKDF, per germline (reference sequence). This record comes from a study of T cell repertoires in cytomegalovirus infection. The study's findings and limits: The ex vivo response showed dominance by HLA-C-restricted CMV-specific TCR beta clonotypes.

One entry per CDR3 protein results from TCRdb running MiXCR on the reads. This sample has about a million distinct CDR3 sequences, with less than 35% found just once. The chain links TRBV15 to TRBJ1-6, with a weak D call TRBD1 (6 bases). The sequence was collected from a human donor in good health (CMV status not recorded). Some clones in this sample may be carry-over from other donors' samples. Material: cultured CD8+ T cells from PBMCs, obtained from culture after CMV antigen stimulation. CDR3 coding DNA: TGTGCCACCAGGTGGCAGGGGCCGAATTCACCCCTCCACTTT. Amino acids: CATRWQGPNSPLHF.